The rows below give T cell receptor beta chains drawn from one sample of a study of cytomegalovirus exposure and HLA in healthy donors. Measured with immunoSEQ multiplex PCR; TCRdb has only the in-frame clones, and not every one. This repertoire comprises tens of thousands of clones; its ten largest clones make up more than 2.5%. Input material: PBMCs. Receptors originate from a man aged 35 to 55 in good health and CMV-seronegative. Each CDR3 is given with its conserved first and last residue. Fields, in order: J gene, V gene, D gene, CDR3 DNA, CDR3 protein. D genes are given only for firm matches.

j_gene: TRBJ1-1
v_gene: TRBV6-1
d_gene: TRBD1
CDR3nt: TGTGCCAGCATTCCGGGACAGGGGCACACTGAAGCTTTCTTT
CDR3aa: CASIPGQGHTEAFF

j_gene: TRBJ1-5
v_gene: TRBV12-5
d_gene: TRBD1
CDR3nt: TGTGCTAGTGTTAGGACAGGGACTGAGCCCCAGCATTTT
CDR3aa: CASVRTGTEPQHF

j_gene: TRBJ2-5
v_gene: TRBV4-2
d_gene: NA
CDR3nt: TGTGCCAGCAGCCAAGTCCGGATCGTAGGGGGGGCCCAAGAGACCCAGTACTTC
CDR3aa: CASSQVRIVGGAQETQYF

j_gene: TRBJ2-4
v_gene: TRBV5-1
d_gene: TRBD2
CDR3nt: TGCGCCAGCAGCCTAGCGGGGGGGCCCCAAAACATTCAGTACTTC
CDR3aa: CASSLAGGPQNIQYF

j_gene: TRBJ2-1
v_gene: TRBV5-6
d_gene: NA
CDR3nt: TGTGCCAGCAGCTTGAGTCAGGCGCAGTTCTTC
CDR3aa: CASSLSQAQFF

j_gene: TRBJ2-7
v_gene: TRBV9
d_gene: NA
CDR3nt: TGTGCCAGCAGCGTAGGGAGTCAAGGCCTACGGGAGCAGTACTTC
CDR3aa: CASSVGSQGLREQYF

j_gene: TRBJ2-1
v_gene: TRBV6-6
d_gene: TRBD1
CDR3nt: TGTGCCAGCAGCGAGGTCCGGGGACAGGGTTTCAATGAGCAGTTCTTC
CDR3aa: CASSEVRGQGFNEQFF

j_gene: TRBJ2-1
v_gene: TRBV19
d_gene: TRBD1
CDR3nt: TGTGCCAGTAGATCAGGCGTGCGAGGGGGCCGAATCAATGAGCAGTTCTTC
CDR3aa: CASRSGVRGGRINEQFF

j_gene: TRBJ1-1
v_gene: TRBV10-3
d_gene: NA
CDR3nt: TGTGCCATCAGTGAATCGCAGGGTGGCACTGAAGCTTTCTTT
CDR3aa: CAISESQGGTEAFF

j_gene: TRBJ1-2
v_gene: TRBV19
d_gene: NA
CDR3nt: TGTGCCAGTAGTATATCGGGATCTAGGAACTATGGCTACACCTTC
CDR3aa: CASSISGSRNYGYTF

j_gene: TRBJ1-4
v_gene: TRBV18
d_gene: NA
CDR3nt: TGTGCCAGCTCATTTGGGCAGGATAATGAAAAACTGTTTTTT
CDR3aa: CASSFGQDNEKLFF

j_gene: TRBJ1-2
v_gene: TRBV19
d_gene: TRBD1
CDR3nt: TGTGCCAGTAGTATAGGACGACAGGGATGGGGCTACACCTTC
CDR3aa: CASSIGRQGWGYTF

j_gene: TRBJ1-4
v_gene: TRBV11-2
d_gene: TRBD1
CDR3nt: TGTGCCAGCAGCTTAGATGGGACAGGGATCGGAGAACTGTTTTTT
CDR3aa: CASSLDGTGIGELFF

j_gene: TRBJ2-1
v_gene: TRBV19
d_gene: TRBD1
CDR3nt: TGTGCCACCTACGGGACAGGGACCTACAATGAGCAGTTCTTC
CDR3aa: CATYGTGTYNEQFF

j_gene: TRBJ2-5
v_gene: TRBV11-2
d_gene: TRBD1
CDR3nt: TGTGCCAGCAGCCAATGGGACAGTCAAGAGACCCAGTACTTC
CDR3aa: CASSQWDSQETQYF

j_gene: TRBJ2-2
v_gene: TRBV6-1
d_gene: TRBD1
CDR3nt: TGTGCCAGCAGTAGAACAGGGGTCGACACCGGGGAGCTGTTTTTT
CDR3aa: CASSRTGVDTGELFF

j_gene: TRBJ2-1
v_gene: TRBV19
d_gene: NA
CDR3nt: TGTGCCAGTAGTATGGGTAGCCCCCATGAGCAGTTCTTC
CDR3aa: CASSMGSPHEQFF

j_gene: TRBJ2-1
v_gene: TRBV19
d_gene: TRBD2
CDR3nt: TGTGCCAGTACCCCAACGCGGGGGACTAGTGGGAACAATGAGCAGTTCTTC
CDR3aa: CASTPTRGTSGNNEQFF

j_gene: TRBJ2-5
v_gene: TRBV28
d_gene: NA
CDR3nt: TGTGCCAGCAGTTTAAACAGGAAATTCCAAGAGACCCAGTACTTC
CDR3aa: CASSLNRKFQETQYF

j_gene: TRBJ1-5
v_gene: TRBV30
d_gene: TRBD1
CDR3nt: TGTGCCTGGGGGAGACAGGGGGTTGTTCAGCCCCAGCATTTT
CDR3aa: CAWGRQGVVQPQHF

j_gene: TRBJ2-7
v_gene: TRBV11-3
d_gene: NA
CDR3nt: TGTGCCAGCAGCTCGGGCCGGGACATTAACGAGCAGTACTTC
CDR3aa: CASSSGRDINEQYF

j_gene: TRBJ2-2
v_gene: TRBV6-5
d_gene: NA
CDR3nt: TGTGCCAGCACCGGGAGAGCGAACACCGGGGAGCTGTTTTTT
CDR3aa: CASTGRANTGELFF

j_gene: TRBJ1-1
v_gene: TRBV7-9
d_gene: TRBD1
CDR3nt: TGTGCCAGCAGCTGGGGACAGGGCACTGAAGCTTTCTTT
CDR3aa: CASSWGQGTEAFF

j_gene: TRBJ2-7
v_gene: TRBV9
d_gene: NA
CDR3nt: TGTGCCAGCAGCTCCCGGGACACCGGCCACGAGCAGTACTTC
CDR3aa: CASSSRDTGHEQYF

j_gene: TRBJ2-5
v_gene: TRBV7-2
d_gene: TRBD2
CDR3nt: TGTGCCAGCAGCCCTTTGGGACTAGCGGGGCTACAAGAGACCCAGTACTTC
CDR3aa: CASSPLGLAGLQETQYF

j_gene: TRBJ2-7
v_gene: TRBV13
d_gene: TRBD1
CDR3nt: TGTGCCAGCAGCTTGACAGGGAAGTCCTACGAGCAGTACTTC
CDR3aa: CASSLTGKSYEQYF

j_gene: TRBJ2-7
v_gene: TRBV28
d_gene: NA
CDR3nt: TGTGCCAGCAGTTTATCCCAGGACGACAGGTACTTC
CDR3aa: CASSLSQDDRYF

j_gene: TRBJ2-7
v_gene: TRBV6-5
d_gene: NA
CDR3nt: TGTGCCAGCACATTCTCCTACGAGCAGTACTTC
CDR3aa: CASTFSYEQYF

j_gene: TRBJ2-1
v_gene: TRBV25-1
d_gene: NA
CDR3nt: TGTGCCAGCAGTGACCCCCCGGGCAGGAGGAGCTCCTACAATGAGCAGTTCTTC
CDR3aa: CASSDPPGRRSSYNEQFF